What follows are 9 T cell receptor beta chains derived from one specimen sequenced in a study of blood T cell repertoires in COVID-19. Sequencing used immunoSEQ multiplex PCR; TCRdb keeps in-frame clones, though not all of them. In the table there are about 73,000 clones, 70% to 85% of which are singletons. Sequenced: peripheral blood. Source of these receptors: a woman aged 55-75 years with acute or convalescent COVID-19.

The chain employs TRBV9 and TRBJ1-2; D is uncertain. The ends were cut back, 4 bases at V and 4 bases at J, with 11 bases in the middle. Per germline, CDR1 SGDLS and CDR2 YYNGEE. This CDR3 spans 13 amino acids. The DNA for the CDR3 is TGTGCCAGCAGCCCCTCCCCTTTCTATGGCTACACCTTC. Protein product: CASSPSPFYGYTF. The full variable domain, completed using reference TRBV9 and TRBJ1-2, is DSGVTQTPKHLITATGQRVTLRCSPRSGDLSVYWYQQSLDQGLQFLIQYYNGEERAKGNILERFSAQQFPDLHSELNLSSLELGDSALYFCASSPSPFYGYTFGSGTRLTVV.

The CDR3: CASSYRAGGVGTEAFF. CDR3 bases: TGTGCCAGCAGTTATAGGGCAGGGGGCGTCGGCACTGAAGCTTTCTTT. The rearrangement joins TRBV6-2 or TRBV6-3 to TRBJ1-1; 8 bases align to TRBD1. J was trimmed by 4 bases and V by 3 bases; bases with no gene match: 10. The CDR3 contains 16 residues. The V gene's germline CDR1 is MNHEY and CDR2 SVGEGT.

The chain joins TRBV5-1 to TRBJ1-2; no reliable D call. The CDR3 loop spans 15 amino acids. Germline CDR1 and CDR2: SGHRS and YFSETQ. Between the trimmed V and J ends, which lost 0 bases and 3 bases, there was a span of 12 bases. The CDR3 protein is CASSLDPGVYYGYTF. In nucleotides, the CDR3 is TGCGCCAGCAGCTTGGACCCCGGAGTGTACTATGGCTACACCTTC.

V usage is TRBV11-2 and J usage is TRBJ1-1; 7 nucleotides match TRBD1. There are 18 residues in the CDR3. J lost 1 base, V lost 4 bases, and 15 bases had no gene match. CDR1 is SGHAT and CDR2 is FQNNGV in the germline V gene. The CDR3 region is CASSSKSTGAAGNTEAFF. Here the CDR3 DNA reads TGTGCCAGCAGCTCCAAATCTACAGGGGCCGCGGGGAACACTGAAGCTTTCTTT. The whole variable domain, filled in from reference TRBV11-2 and TRBJ1-1, reads EAGVAQSPRYKIIEKRQSVAFWCNPISGHATLYWYQQILGQGPKLLIQFQNNGVVDDSQLPKDRFSAERLKGVDSTLKIQPAKLEDSAVYLCASSSKSTGAAGNTEAFFGQGTRLTVV.

This clone has a single count. The chain has TRBV5-1 and TRBJ1-1, with D unresolved. Germline assignment: CDR1 SGHRS and CDR2 YFSETQ. The CDR3 is 15 residues long. V lost 5 bases to trimming and J lost 4 bases, with 18 bases between them. The CDR3 spells CASREAAGVSTEAFF. CDR3 in DNA: TGCGCCAGCAGAGAGGCGGCCGGGGTGAGCACTGAAGCTTTCTTT.

The CDR3 is CSASGQNMNTEAFF. CDR3 sequence (DNA): TGCAGTGCTAGTGGGCAGAACATGAACACTGAAGCTTTCTTT. V and J are TRBV20-1 and TRBJ1-1; no reliable D call. Germline CDR1 reads DFQATT; CDR2 reads SNEGSKA (reference sequence). This CDR3 comprises 14 residues. With 3 bases removed from V and 0 bases from J, the gap between germline ends came to 11 bases.

This clone was observed a few times. CDR3 nucleotides: TGTGCCAGCAGCTTGGACAGGAACAATTCACCCCTCCACTTT. Translated, it gives CASSLDRNNSPLHF. The V gene is TRBV11-3, the J gene TRBJ1-6; TRBD1 matches 7 bases. Germline V lookup: CDR1 SGHNT, CDR2 YENEEA. This CDR3 has 14 residues. Trimming took 3 bases from V and 7 from J; bases not matched to a gene: 3. Using reference TRBV11-3 and TRBJ1-6 for the parts outside the CDR3, the full variable domain is EAGVVQSPRYKIIEKKQPVAFWCNPISGHNTLYWYLQNLGQGPELLIRYENEEAVDDSQLPKDRFSAERLKGVDSTLKIQPAELGDSAVYLCASSLDRNNSPLHFGNGTRLTVT.

This rearrangement joins TRBV5-1 to TRBJ1-2; D is unresolved. The germline CDR1 and CDR2 sequences are SGHRS and YFSETQ. Deletions cut 0 bases from V and 11 bases from J, with 17 bases between. The CDR3 spans 14 residues. The CDR3 region is CASSLDGSGLNYTF. The DNA of the CDR3 is TGCGCCAGCAGCTTGGATGGGTCCGGGTTGAATTACACCTTC.

A single count supports this clone. The rearrangement joins TRBV19 to TRBJ1-1; maybe TRBD1 (5 bases). The CDR3 consists of 14 residues. CDR1 and CDR2 (germline): LNHDA, SQIVND (reference sequence). V was shortened by 4 bases and J by 4 bases, with 13 bases between the two germline ends. The DNA for the CDR3 is TGTGCCAGTAGTAGTGGCAGGGAGGGCACTGAAGCTTTCTTT. Its protein is CASSSGREGTEAFF. The full variable domain, its missing parts supplied by reference TRBV19 and TRBJ1-1, is DGGITQSPKYLFRKEGQNVTLSCEQNLNHDAMYWYRQDPGQGLRLIYYSQIVNDFQKGDIAEGYSVSREKKESFPLTVTSAQKNPTAFYLCASSSGREGTEAFFGQGTRLTVV.